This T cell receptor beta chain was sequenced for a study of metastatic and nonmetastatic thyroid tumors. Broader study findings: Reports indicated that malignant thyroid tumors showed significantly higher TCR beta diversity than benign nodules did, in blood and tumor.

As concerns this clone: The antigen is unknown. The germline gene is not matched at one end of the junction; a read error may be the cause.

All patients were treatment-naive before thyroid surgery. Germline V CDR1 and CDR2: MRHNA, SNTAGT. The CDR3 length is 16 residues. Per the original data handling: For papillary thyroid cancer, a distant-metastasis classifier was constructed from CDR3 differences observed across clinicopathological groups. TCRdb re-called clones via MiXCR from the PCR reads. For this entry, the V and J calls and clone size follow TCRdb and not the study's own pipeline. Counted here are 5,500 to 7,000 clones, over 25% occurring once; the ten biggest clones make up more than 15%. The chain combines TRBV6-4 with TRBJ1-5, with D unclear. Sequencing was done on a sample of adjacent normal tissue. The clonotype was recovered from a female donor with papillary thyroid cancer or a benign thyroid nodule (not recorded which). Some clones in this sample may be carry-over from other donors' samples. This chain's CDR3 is CARSVLKGHGRQPQHF. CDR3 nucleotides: TGTGCCCGCAGTGTTCTGAAAGGGCATGGAAGGCAGCCCCAGCATTTT.